The following is a TCR beta chain sequence with its context. Antigen unknown. This sample was taken from a study of OX40 agonist ivuxolimab in advanced cancers. Broader study findings: Low normalized clonal expansion also occurred in some nonresponding patients. More expanded clones were seen, on average, in CD8+ T cells than in CD4+. Undetermined was the antigen specificity of the expanded peripheral T cells.

Sequenced by immunoSEQ multiplex PCR; TCRdb stores in-frame clones only, minus some. The sample carries roughly 93,000 clones, around 80% recorded once. The CDR3 sequence is 15 residues long. The germline CDR1 and CDR2 sequences are SGHRS and YFSETQ. V trimming: 1 base; J trimming: 12 bases; junction bases outside the gene matches: 12. Autoimmune disease history or systemic immunosuppression barred patients. The specimen was CD4+ or CD8+ T cells sorted from blood, collected in a trial of the OX40 agonist ivuxolimab. This sequence joins TRBV5-1 and TRBJ2-1, with 8 bases identical to TRBD1. The TCR was taken from an adult with an advanced solid tumor such as melanoma, head and neck, liver or kidney cancer. This CDR3 is CASSLRDRGYGGQFF. The CDR3, as DNA: TGCGCCAGCAGCTTGCGCGACAGGGGTTATGGGGGGCAGTTCTTC. Together with reference TRBV5-1 and TRBJ2-1, the CDR3 gives the full variable domain: KAGVTQTPRYLIKTRGQQVTLSCSPISGHRSVSWYQQTPGQGLQFLFEYFSETQRNKGNFPGRFSGRQFSNSRSEMNVSTLELGDSALYLCASSLRDRGYGGQFFGPGTRLTVL.